This TCR beta chain derives from a study of blood T cell repertoires in COVID-19. The data were produced by immunoSEQ multiplex PCR, yet TCRdb's version contains in-frame clones alone and is incomplete. This table has 250,000 to 350,000 clones, roughly 88% appearing once. This CDR3 is 14 amino acids long. Germline values: CDR1 SGHTA, CDR2 FQGTGA. Deletions cut 2 bases from V and 5 bases from J, with 10 bases between. The clonotype originates from a woman in her twenties or thirties who had recovered from COVID-19. The genes are TRBV7-3 and TRBJ2-1; possibly TRBD2 for D (6 bases). Sequencing used PBMCs or T cells enriched from blood (not recorded which). The CDR3 DNA is TGTGCCAGCAGCTTAGCCCCGGGAGACAATGAGCAGTTCTTC. This codes for CASSLAPGDNEQFF.